Listed below are T cell receptor beta chains from one sample, sequenced in a study of identifying expanded T cells in peripheral blood. The method was immunoSEQ multiplex PCR; TCRdb's version includes in-frame clones alone and lacks a portion of them. The sample has 55,000 to 75,000 clones, around 87% seen once. The sample consisted of blood. These receptors came from a person aged 18-70 years in good health. The CDR3 runs from the conserved cysteine through the conserved F or W. The D gene is left open where the match is weak. The listing skips clone size in some rows; elsewhere it reads once, few, many or a size class.

TRBV5-5	TRBD2	TRBJ2-3	.	TGTGCCAGCAGCTTAGCACTAGCGACAGATATCCCAGATACGCAGTATTTT	CASSLALATDIPDTQYF
TRBV7-3	TRBD1	TRBJ2-3	.	TGTGCCAGCAGCATAGGACAGGGGCGCACAGATACGCAGTATTTT	CASSIGQGRTDTQYF
TRBV30	.	TRBJ1-1	.	TGTGCCTGGAGTGTAACGGAAAAAGCTTTCTTT	CAWSVTEKAFF
TRBV19	.	TRBJ1-5	.	TGTGCCAGTAGTATGGCTTGGGCCCGCAATCAGCCCCAGCATTTT	CASSMAWARNQPQHF
TRBV13	TRBD2	TRBJ2-4	.	TGTGCCAGCAGCTTAGGACTAGCGGGAGCCAAAAACATTCAGTACTTC	CASSLGLAGAKNIQYF
TRBV21-1	.	TRBJ2-5	.	TGTGCCAGCAGCAAAGTAGGGGGATCGGAGACCCAGTACTTC	CASSKVGGSETQYF
TRBV18	.	TRBJ2-5	.	TGTGCCAGCTCACCAGGCGGAGAGACCCAGTACTTC	CASSPGGETQYF
TRBV5-6	.	TRBJ2-1	.	TGTGCCAGCAGCTTGGCCCCGGGCCAAATGGGGCATGAGCAGTTCTTC	CASSLAPGQMGHEQFF
TRBV18	.	TRBJ1-5	.	TGTGCCAGCTCACCAGGGGAATTAAGCAATCAGCCCCAGCATTTT	CASSPGELSNQPQHF
TRBV5-4	.	TRBJ2-1	.	TGTGCCAGCAGCTTGAAAACTTCTCGACTCTTCCTGAGGCTAAATGAGCAGTTCTTC	CASSLKTSRLFLRLNEQFF
TRBV7-9	TRBD1	TRBJ2-7	.	TGTGCCAGCAGCCCGGGGACAGGCCTAGCCCACGAGCAGTACTTC	CASSPGTGLAHEQYF
TRBV30	TRBD2	TRBJ2-1	few	TGTGCCTGGAGTGAAGCGGGGGAGGTCAATGAGCAGTTCTTC	CAWSEAGEVNEQFF
TRBV13	TRBD2	TRBJ2-7	.	TGTGCCAGCAGCTCTCCTCTCGGGACTAGCGGGACCTACGAGCAGTACTTC	CASSSPLGTSGTYEQYF
TRBV27	.	TRBJ2-7	.	TGTGCCAGCTCGGGAATAGTTCGGTACGAGCAGTACTTC	CASSGIVRYEQYF
TRBV6-6	.	TRBJ2-1	.	TGTGCCAGCAGTTACTCGAGGGGCAGCGAGCAGTTCTTC	CASSYSRGSEQFF
TRBV7-9	TRBD1	TRBJ1-2	.	TGTGCCAGCAGCGTAGGACAGGGGTCGATCTATGGCTACACCTTC	CASSVGQGSIYGYTF
TRBV18	.	TRBJ2-1	.	TGTGCCAGCTCACCAACAGGGACGGAGGGGGGGCAGTTCTTC	CASSPTGTEGGQFF
TRBV30	TRBD1	TRBJ1-5	.	TGTGCCTGGGGGGTTACAGGGGGCTTTCAGCCCCAGCATTTT	CAWGVTGGFQPQHF
TRBV7-8	TRBD1	TRBJ2-7	.	TGTGCCAGCAGACAGGGACAGGGGAATTCCTACGAGCAGTACTTC	CASRQGQGNSYEQYF
TRBV29-1	TRBD2	TRBJ2-6	.	TGCAGCGTTGATATTTCTGCGGGAGCTGGGGCCAACGTCCTGACTTTC	CSVDISAGAGANVLTF
TRBV28	TRBD1	TRBJ1-5	once	TGTGCCAGCAAACAGGGGGGCAATCAGCCCCAGCATTTT	CASKQGGNQPQHF
TRBV19	TRBD1	TRBJ1-1	.	TGTGCCAGTAGTAACAGGGGGCGAAACACTGAAGCTTTCTTT	CASSNRGRNTEAFF
TRBV7-9	TRBD1	TRBJ1-1	.	TGTGCCAGCAGCGCAACAGGGGACACTGAAGCTTTCTTT	CASSATGDTEAFF
TRBV5-1	.	TRBJ2-3	.	TGCGCCAGCAGCTTGGAGGCCCGAGCGGATACGCAGTATTTT	CASSLEARADTQYF
TRBV5-4	.	TRBJ2-4	.	TGTGCCAGCAGCTTGGAGGGGGTGGGAAACATTCAGTACTTC	CASSLEGVGNIQYF
TRBV18	.	TRBJ2-2	.	TGTGCCAGCTCACTAGCCTCGAACACCGGGGAGCTGTTTTTT	CASSLASNTGELFF
TRBV5-1	.	TRBJ2-5	once	TGCGCCAGCAGCTTGGGGGCGGTCCGAGAGACCCAGTACTTC	CASSLGAVRETQYF
TRBV5-8	TRBD1	TRBJ2-5	few	TGTGCCAGCAGCGCTGGCGCGGCAGGGGGCCAAGAGACCCAGTACTTC	CASSAGAAGGQETQYF
TRBV2	.	TRBJ2-5	.	TGTGCCAGCGATACTTTTTACCAAGAGACCCAGTACTTC	CASDTFYQETQYF
TRBV6-5	TRBD1	TRBJ2-4	.	TGTGCCAGCAGTGCCCACAGGGGTACCGTTTACATTCAGTACTTC	CASSAHRGTVYIQYF
TRBV7-9	.	TRBJ1-5	.	TGTGCCAGCAGCGATGGGGGCGCAGGATATCAGCCCCAGCATTTT	CASSDGGAGYQPQHF